This T cell receptor (beta chain) originates from a study of cytomegalovirus exposure and HLA in healthy donors. Study-level background: As released early, the data held 75 million to 90 million unique TCRs from HLA-typed donors.

With regard to this clone: Its antigen remains unknown.

Study outcomes and limitations: TCR beta sequences reportedly predicted the HLA-A and HLA-B alleles of most subjects accurately. A link between a missense DCLRE1C variant and TCR beta V- and J-gene trimming emerged from a later analysis.

It was with 60 Vbeta and 13 Jbeta primers that the PCR ran. The repertoire was sequenced with immunoSEQ multiplex PCR; TCRdb's copy has only in-frame clones and lacks some. The sample lists roughly 140,000 clones, about 79% seen once, with 3.5% to 5% in the top ten. This CDR3 is built from 14 residues. Germline assignment: CDR1 SQVTM and CDR2 ANQGSEA. V lost 4 bases to trimming and J lost 1 base, with 13 bases between them. The rearrangement joins TRBV29-1 to TRBJ1-1; no definite D call. The clonotype was recovered from a man aged 35 to 55 in good health and CMV-seropositive. What was sequenced was PBMCs. This CDR3 reads CSVGWRGSNTEAFF. The DNA of the CDR3 is TGCAGCGTTGGGTGGCGAGGGTCGAACACTGAAGCTTTCTTT. Together with reference TRBV29-1 and TRBJ1-1, the CDR3 gives the full variable domain: SAVISQKPSRDICQRGTSLTIQCQVDSQVTMMFWYRQQPGQSLTLIATANQGSEATYESGFVIDKFPISRPNLTFSTLTVSNMSPEDSSIYLCSVGWRGSNTEAFFGQGTRLTVV.